The source of this T cell receptor (beta chain) is a study of fetal regulatory T cell absence and autoimmunity. The CDR3 is made up of 16 amino acids. CDR1 LNHDA and CDR2 SQIVND come from the germline V gene (reference sequence). Trimming cost V 4 bases and J 4 bases; bases outside gene matches: 6. Sequencing used immunoSEQ multiplex PCR; TCRdb keeps in-frame clones, though not all of them. The sample gives approximately 49,000 clones, about 79% of which show up once; 0.35% to 0.45% is in the top ten. General study findings and limits: Oligoclonal TCR enrichment in pancreas over cord blood reached over 90-fold for some clones.

About this clone: What it recognizes is unknown.

The sequencing input was cord blood. V and J are TRBV19 and TRBJ2-1, with 11 bases fitting TRBD2. This receptor was obtained from a newborn boy with IPEX syndrome. The CDR3 reads CASSTFSGRGYNEQFF. DNA for the CDR3: TGTGCCAGTAGTACATTTAGCGGGAGGGGGTACAATGAGCAGTTCTTC. Full variable domain (missing parts from reference TRBV19 and TRBJ2-1): DGGITQSPKYLFRKEGQNVTLSCEQNLNHDAMYWYRQDPGQGLRLIYYSQIVNDFQKGDIAEGYSVSREKKESFPLTVTSAQKNPTAFYLCASSTFSGRGYNEQFFGPGTRLTVL.